Presented here are 5 T cell receptor beta chains from one specimen sequenced in a study of blood T cell repertoires in COVID-19 (dated by TCRdb to the early 2020s). Libraries were constructed by the immunoSEQ multiplex PCR assay. As stored in TCRdb, this immuneACCESS dataset retains in-frame rearrangements with V and J assigned. A fraction of the clones does not appear; measured against another copy, unresolved V genes explain less than half of the discrepancy, and the remainder lacks a known reason. The sample includes fewer than 25,000 clones, with around 89% observed a single time. About 9.6% of the sample lies in the top ten. Sequencing input: peripheral blood. The receptors here all came from a man aged 65-85 years with acute or convalescent COVID-19.

The rearrangement uses TRBV5-5 and TRBJ2-5; TRBD1 is a possible D gene (6 bases). The CDR3 extends over 13 amino acids. Germline loops: CDR1 SGHKS, CDR2 YYEKEE (reference sequence). V lost 4 bases and J lost 5, with 12 bases in between. Here the CDR3 DNA reads TGTGCCAGCAGCCCACAGGGATGGGAGACCCAGTACTTC. Protein product: CASSPQGWETQYF. The full variable domain, with the rest looked up from reference TRBV5-5 and TRBJ2-5, is DAGVTQSPTHLIKTRGQQVTLRCSPISGHKSVSWYQQVLGQGPQFIFQYYEKEERGRGNFPDRFSARQFPNYSSELNVNALLLGDSALYLCASSPQGWETQYFGPGTRLLVL.

The V and J genes are TRBV7-2 and TRBJ2-3, with 11 nucleotides matching TRBD1. CDR3 length: 15 amino acids. V trimming: 5 bases; J trimming: 4 bases; junction bases outside the gene matches: 5. Germline-derived CDR1 and CDR2 are SGHTA and FQGNSA. CDR3: CASSRDRGSADTQYF. As DNA, the CDR3 is TGTGCCAGCAGCCGGGACAGGGGGTCGGCAGATACGCAGTATTTT.

CDR3: CASSPTPTNEKLFF. DNA for the CDR3: TGTGCCAGCAGTCCGACACCAACTAATGAAAAACTGTTTTTT. This chain links TRBV6-6 with TRBJ1-4; D gene uncertain. Trimming took 5 bases from V and 0 from J, leaving 7 bases between them. Per the germline V gene, CDR1 is MNHNY and CDR2 is SVGAGI (reference sequence). CDR3 length equals 14 residues.

The genes are TRBV12-5 and TRBJ1-3; D unclear. Trimming left V 3 bases short and J 1 base short, with 10 bases between. The CDR3 has 15 amino acids. Germline V gives CDR1 LGHNT, CDR2 FRNRAP. The CDR3 loop reads CASGLGESSGNTIYF. For the CDR3, the DNA is TGTGCTAGTGGTTTAGGAGAGTCATCTGGAAACACCATATATTTT.

The V gene is TRBV30, the J gene TRBJ1-1; the D gene is possibly TRBD1 (5 bases). Germline CDR1 and CDR2: GTSNPN and SVGIG (reference sequence). CDR3 length: 13 amino acids. V was cut by 2 bases and J by 3 bases, with 10 bases left in between. CDR3 DNA: TGTGCCTGGAGTAGTCAGGGCGACACTGAAGCTTTCTTT. This encodes CAWSSQGDTEAFF.